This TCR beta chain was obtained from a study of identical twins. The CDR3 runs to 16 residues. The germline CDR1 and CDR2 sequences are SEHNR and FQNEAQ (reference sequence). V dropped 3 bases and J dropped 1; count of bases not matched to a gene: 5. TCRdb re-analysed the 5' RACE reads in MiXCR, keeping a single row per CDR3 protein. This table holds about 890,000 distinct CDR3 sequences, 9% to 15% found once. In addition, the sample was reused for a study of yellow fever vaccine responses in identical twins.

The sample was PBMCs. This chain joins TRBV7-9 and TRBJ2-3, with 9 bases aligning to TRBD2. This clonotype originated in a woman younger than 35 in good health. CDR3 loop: CASSFSLAGGTDTQYF. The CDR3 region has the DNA TGTGCCAGCAGCTTTTCACTAGCGGGTGGCACAGATACGCAGTATTTT.